The next 29 T cell receptor beta chains were all read from a single sample in a study of blood T cell repertoires in COVID-19. Sequencing was performed with immunoSEQ multiplex PCR; in TCRdb, only in-frame clones are kept and a portion is missing. The sample holds a few hundred thousand clones, 70% to 90% seen once. The specimen sequenced was PBMCs or T cells enriched from blood (not recorded which). The origin of the receptors is a woman between 18 and 30 years old who had been exposed to COVID-19.

This clone occurred a few times. V gene TRBV25-1 combines with J gene TRBJ2-1; TRBD1 might be the D (5 bases). The CDR3 runs 13 residues. The germline V and J ends were trimmed by 8 bases and 2 bases, with 10 bases remaining between them. Germline CDR1 MGHDK, CDR2 SYGVNS. The CDR3 loop is CASQGGTYNEQFF. In nucleotides, the CDR3 is TGTGCCAGCCAGGGTGGGACCTACAATGAGCAGTTCTTC. Variable domain in full (rest from reference TRBV25-1 and TRBJ2-1): EADIYQTPRYLVIGTGKKITLECSQTMGHDKMYWYQQDPGMELHLIHYSYGVNSTEKGDLSSESTVSRIRTEHFPLTLESARPSHTSQYLCASQGGTYNEQFFGPGTRLTVL.

The chain joins TRBV4-2 to TRBJ1-5; D not resolved. V lost 0 bases, J lost 2 bases, and 14 bases lay in between. The CDR3 runs 17 residues. Germline assignment: CDR1 LGHNA and CDR2 YNFKEQ. In DNA, the CDR3 is TGTGCCAGCAGCCAAGATCCCACGGTAGTTGGCAATCAGCCCCAGCATTTT. Amino acids: CASSQDPTVVGNQPQHF.

This clone turned up a few times. Here the CDR3 reads CATSRGGAGGTETQYF. DNA of the CDR3: TGTGCCACCAGCAGAGGGGGAGCGGGGGGCACAGAGACCCAGTACTTC. The V and J genes are TRBV15 and TRBJ2-5; 9 nucleotides match TRBD2. After removal of 1 base from V and 4 bases from J, the junction contained 7 bases not matched to a gene. In germline, CDR1 is LNHNV, CDR2 YYDKDF (reference sequence). This CDR3 has 16 residues.

This clone is a singleton in its sample. J is TRBJ2-1 and V is TRBV4-1, with a tentative D call TRBD2 (5 bases). In germline, CDR1 is MGHRA, CDR2 YSYEKL. This CDR3 region has 12 residues. Trimming pared 0 bases from V and 10 bases from J, leaving 7 bases between. CDR3 in DNA: TGCGCCAGCAGCCAAGATCCGGGGGAGCAGTTCTTC. Translated: CASSQDPGEQFF.

The V and J genes are TRBV5-4 and TRBJ2-1; 9 bases align to TRBD1. Trimming cost V 3 bases and J 6 bases; bases outside gene matches: 7. CDR3 length: 15 amino acids. In germline, CDR1 is SGHNT, CDR2 YYREEE (reference sequence). CDR3 coding DNA: TGTGCCAGCAGCTGGCCGGGACAGGGAATCAATGAGCAGTTCTTC. Translated, it gives CASSWPGQGINEQFF.

The chain employs TRBV29-1 and TRBJ1-3; D is unresolved. The germline V and J ends were trimmed by 2 bases and 0 bases, with 5 bases remaining between them. This CDR3 is 13 amino acids long. The V gene's germline CDR1 is SQVTM and CDR2 ANQGSEA. DNA for the CDR3: TGCAGCGTTGAACTGAGCTCTGGAAACACCATATATTTT. Translated, it gives CSVELSSGNTIYF.

The chain carries TRBV7-9 and TRBJ1-2; 8 nucleotides agree with TRBD1. The CDR3 totals 15 residues. Germline CDR1 SEHNR, CDR2 FQNEAQ (reference sequence). V trimming: 3 bases; J trimming: 4 bases; junction bases outside the gene matches: 7. CDR3 DNA sequence: TGTGCCAGCAGCTTGGATGGACAGGGAGGCTATGGCTACACCTTC. It is translated as CASSLDGQGGYGYTF.

The chain uses TRBV15 and TRBJ1-5, with 7 nucleotides matching TRBD1. The ends lost 4 bases at V and 6 bases at J; junction bases unmatched: 21. Per the germline V gene, CDR1 is LNHNV and CDR2 is YYDKDF (reference sequence). The CDR3 is 19 residues long. The CDR3 reads CATSKKAGQAGGPRQPQHF. CDR3 nucleotide sequence: TGTGCCACCAGCAAGAAAGCCGGACAGGCGGGGGGCCCTCGTCAGCCCCAGCATTTT.

This chain joins TRBV3-1 (or the pseudogene TRBV3-2) and TRBJ2-1; 7 bases agree with TRBD1. Germline assignment: CDR1 LGHDT and CDR2 YNNKEL (reference sequence). The CDR3 is 15 amino acids. V lost 7 bases to trimming and J lost 4 bases; unmatched junction nucleotides: 10. This chain's CDR3 is CASTRGLGLYNEQFF. CDR3 DNA sequence: TGTGCCAGCACCAGGGGGTTGGGTTTGTACAATGAGCAGTTCTTC.

The gene calls are TRBV6-5 and TRBJ1-2; tentative D call: TRBD1 (5 bases). CDR1 is MNHEY and CDR2 is SVGAGI in the germline V gene. The CDR3 runs to 16 residues. V was cut by 0 bases and J by 7 bases, with 18 bases left in between. The CDR3 DNA follows: TGTGCCAGCAGTTACTCGATGTCCGGACACGCCAGTGGCTACACCTTC. Encoded protein: CASSYSMSGHASGYTF.

This clone turned up a few times. The J gene is TRBJ2-5, the V gene TRBV15; TRBD2 aligns across 9 bases. The CDR3 contains 15 residues. CDR1 is LNHNV, CDR2 YYDKDF, per germline (reference sequence). Trimming removed 6 bases from V and 4 bases from J; junction bases left unmatched: 9. The CDR3 loop is CATSLRGRAIETQYF. In nucleotides, the CDR3 is TGTGCCACCAGTTTGCGCGGGAGGGCCATAGAGACCCAGTACTTC.

This sequence joins TRBV23-1 and TRBJ2-1, with D perhaps TRBD1 (6 bases). TRBV23-1 is marked as an open reading frame, function uncertain. The CDR3 spans 16 residues. The V end lost 2 bases, the J end lost 0 bases, and 11 bases lay between the germline ends. CDR3 nucleotides: TGCGCCAGCAGTCAAGCCAGGGGTAGCTCCTACAATGAGCAGTTCTTC. It translates to CASSQARGSSYNEQFF.

The CDR3 sequence is CASSQYVVEETQYF. CDR3 bases: TGCGCCAGCAGCCAATACGTAGTCGAAGAGACCCAGTACTTC. The rearrangement joins TRBV4-1 to TRBJ2-5, with D unresolved. The CDR3 is 14 residues long. V was trimmed by 2 bases and J by 3 bases, leaving 10 bases between them. Germline V gene lookup returns CDR1 MGHRA and CDR2 YSYEKL.

The chain links TRBV13 to TRBJ2-5, with 9 bases identical to TRBD1. CDR1 and CDR2 from the germline V gene are PRHDT and FYEKMQ (reference sequence). Trimming at V came to 5 bases and at J to 2 bases, leaving 3 bases not matched to a gene. The length of the CDR3 is 14 residues. CDR3 nucleotide sequence: TGTGCCAGCAGCACAGGGGGCGAACAAGAGACCCAGTACTTC. Protein sequence: CASSTGGEQETQYF.

This clone was detected only once. J is TRBJ1-6 and V is TRBV7-2; 9 bases agree with TRBD1. CDR1 SGHTA and CDR2 FQGNSA come from the germline V gene. Trimming cost V 5 bases and J 10 bases; bases outside gene matches: 15. The CDR3 runs 17 residues. The CDR3 region is CASSLVPGQGVRSPLHF. In DNA, the CDR3 is TGTGCCAGCAGCCTCGTCCCGGGACAGGGAGTCAGGTCACCCCTCCACTTT.

The chain has TRBV5-1 and TRBJ2-3, with D perhaps matching TRBD2 (5 bases). This CDR3 region has 14 residues. Looked up from germline, CDR1 is SGHRS and CDR2 is YFSETQ. Trimming removed 7 bases from V and 0 bases from J, with 12 bases in between. The CDR3 sequence is CASLRGASTDTQYF. The CDR3 DNA reads as TGCGCCAGCCTCCGGGGTGCTAGCACAGATACGCAGTATTTT.

The V gene is TRBV29-1, the J gene TRBJ1-1; D might be TRBD1 (5 bases). V was shortened by 4 bases and J by 3 bases, with 9 bases between the two germline ends. There are 12 residues in the CDR3. Germline CDR1 is SQVTM and CDR2 is ANQGSEA. CDR3 DNA: TGCAGCGTTGGGGGCAGTCACACTGAAGCTTTCTTT. Protein product: CSVGGSHTEAFF.

This chain links TRBV3-1 (or the pseudogene TRBV3-2) with TRBJ2-3; D unresolved. The CDR3 contains 14 residues. Germline V gene lookup returns CDR1 LGHDT and CDR2 YNNKEL (reference sequence). V was shortened by 0 bases and J by 1 base, with 5 bases between the two germline ends. CDR3 coding DNA: TGTGCCAGCAGCCAAGAACTCGGCACAGATACGCAGTATTTT. Amino acid sequence: CASSQELGTDTQYF.

V gene TRBV28 combines with J gene TRBJ2-3; 7 bases fit TRBD2. The germline gives CDR1 MDHEN, CDR2 SYDVKM. The junction had 6 bases not matched to a gene; V was cut back by 3 bases and J by 3 bases. CDR3 length equals 15 residues. The CDR3 loop is CASSFVAGATDTQYF. The CDR3 DNA follows: TGTGCCAGCAGTTTCGTGGCGGGAGCAACAGATACGCAGTATTTT. The whole variable domain, filled in from reference TRBV28 and TRBJ2-3, reads DVKVTQSSRYLVKRTGEKVFLECVQDMDHENMFWYRQDPGLGLRLIYFSYDVKMKEKGDIPEGYSVSREKKERFSLILESASTNQTSMYLCASSFVAGATDTQYFGPGTRLTVL.

CDR3 bases: TGTGCCAGCAGCGCACACGGAGGCGTGGCTAATGAAAAACTGTTTTTT. Its protein product is CASSAHGGVANEKLFF. The chain combines TRBV21-1 with TRBJ1-4. TRBV21-1 is assigned pseudogene status. The CDR3 is 16 amino acids.

The CDR3 protein is CASRDKRGGSYEQYF. The CDR3 region has the DNA TGTGCCAGCAGGGACAAAAGAGGGGGCTCCTACGAGCAGTACTTC. The chain uses TRBV6-6 and TRBJ2-7, with a possible D match to TRBD1 (6 bases). The ends were cut back, 6 bases at V and 0 bases at J, with 15 bases in the middle. This CDR3 comprises 15 residues. The germline V gene has CDR1 MNHNY and CDR2 SVGAGI (reference sequence).

The rearrangement uses TRBV6-4 and TRBJ1-3, with a weak D call TRBD1 (5 bases). V was clipped by 2 bases and J by 0 bases, with 14 bases between them. Germline CDR1 is MRHNA and CDR2 is SNTAGT. The CDR3 totals 17 residues. The CDR3 spells CASSDTLTVYSGNTIYF. The DNA of the CDR3 is TGTGCCAGCAGTGACACGTTGACAGTCTACTCTGGAAACACCATATATTTT.

The V and J genes are TRBV27 and TRBJ2-1; TRBD2 matches 9 bases. CDR1 and CDR2 (germline): MNHEY, SMNVEV (reference sequence). V was pared by 1 base and J by 9 bases, with 13 bases of the junction left unmatched. This CDR3 has 17 residues. In DNA, the CDR3 is TGTGCCAGCAGTTTATTAGCGGGAGTAAATTTGGGAGGTGAGCAGTTCTTC. It translates to CASSLLAGVNLGGEQFF.

The CDR3 coding sequence is TGTGCCAGTACCGGGACAGGGGCGAGGGAGCAGTACTTC. Translated: CASTGTGAREQYF. This chain joins TRBV25-1 and TRBJ2-7, with 10 bases identical to TRBD1. With V trimmed by 9 bases and J by 7 bases, 9 bases remained unmatched. CDR1 is MGHDK, CDR2 SYGVNS, per germline. This CDR3 has 13 residues.

This clone was observed a few times. The chain recombines TRBV19 with TRBJ1-5, with 8 positions matching TRBD1. V lost 5 bases, J lost 5 bases, and 11 bases stayed unmatched. This CDR3 is 16 amino acids long. The germline V gene has CDR1 LNHDA and CDR2 SQIVND (reference sequence). CDR3 in amino acids: CASSPRRTGKDQPQHF. CDR3 DNA sequence: TGTGCCAGTAGTCCCCGACGGACAGGGAAGGATCAGCCCCAGCATTTT.

The chain links TRBV9 to TRBJ2-3; D remains unclear. The CDR3 totals 15 residues. The V gene lost 3 bases and the J gene lost 3 bases, with 14 bases spanning the gap. Germline V gene sequence: CDR1 SGDLS, CDR2 YYNGEE. The CDR3 here is CASSGGPIRTDTQYF. The CDR3 nucleotides are TGTGCCAGCAGCGGAGGTCCAATTCGTACAGATACGCAGTATTTT.

V and J are TRBV28 and TRBJ1-5; TRBD1 is a possible D gene (6 bases). Germline values: CDR1 MDHEN, CDR2 SYDVKM. The CDR3 has 13 residues. The V and J ends lost 7 bases and 4 bases respectively, with 11 bases between them. The CDR3: CASTQGGNQPQHF. For the CDR3, the DNA is TGTGCCAGCACCCAAGGGGGTAATCAGCCCCAGCATTTT.

The genes are TRBV7-8 and TRBJ2-7, with D possibly being TRBD1 (5 bases). CDR1 is SGHVS, CDR2 FQNEAQ, per germline. This CDR3 is built from 13 residues. Trimming took 1 base from V and 3 from J, leaving 7 bases between them. CDR3 region: CASSLGQNYEQYF. CDR3 in DNA: TGTGCCAGCAGCTTAGGACAGAACTACGAGCAGTACTTC.

The gene calls are TRBV5-1 and TRBJ2-3; possible D gene TRBD1, 6 bases. Germline CDR1 reads SGHRS; CDR2 reads YFSETQ. Trimming pared 4 bases from V and 0 bases from J, leaving 27 bases between. CDR3 length: 20 amino acids. The CDR3 here is CASSMNRDTLFKTSTDTQYF. In DNA form, the CDR3 reads TGCGCCAGCAGCATGAACCGGGACACCCTCTTCAAAACTAGCACAGATACGCAGTATTTT.